A selection of T cell receptor beta chains follows, all from one sample in a study of radiotherapy plus CTLA-4 blockade in lung cancer. Sequencing used immunoSEQ multiplex PCR; TCRdb keeps in-frame clones, though not all of them. The sample holds roughly 66,000 clones, around 83% seen once. The sequenced sample was peripheral blood, obtained from a patient treated with radiotherapy plus ipilimumab. The receptors were sampled from a human donor with non-small cell lung cancer who had a partial response to radiotherapy plus ipilimumab. Each CDR3 is given with its conserved first and last residue. A D gene is named only where the DNA matches it firmly. Clone size is stated in some rows and not others, as once, few, many or a class when expanded.

J	D	V	size	DNA	CDR3
TRBJ1-1	TRBD1	TRBV9	.	TGTGCCAGCAGCGTAGCGGGACAGGGAACTTTGAACACTGAAGCTTTCTTT	CASSVAGQGTLNTEAFF
TRBJ2-2	TRBD1	TRBV9	.	TGTGCCACCAATCCGGGACAGGGGTCCGGGGAGCTGTTTTTT	CATNPGQGSGELFF
TRBJ1-6	.	TRBV6-1	once	TGTGCCAGCAGTGAATTAAACAGGGATTCACCCCTCCACTTT	CASSELNRDSPLHF
TRBJ1-5	.	TRBV30	few	TGTGCCTGGAGTTCTACAGCATATAGCAATCAGCCCCAGCATTTT	CAWSSTAYSNQPQHF
TRBJ1-2	.	TRBV29-1	.	TGCAGCGTTGAAGATCGGGGGGGCGCGAGAGGCTACACCTTC	CSVEDRGGARGYTF
TRBJ1-2	.	TRBV10-3	.	TGTGCCATCAGTGGACAGCAGTATGGCTACACCTTC	CAISGQQYGYTF
TRBJ2-3	.	TRBV6-1	.	TGTGCCAGCAGTGTCCGACAGCACACAGATACGCAGTATTTT	CASSVRQHTDTQYF
TRBJ2-1	TRBD2	TRBV7-7	.	TGTGCCAGCAGCTCAACCGGGGGGGGAGAATTCGGTGAGCAGTTCTTC	CASSSTGGGEFGEQFF
TRBJ1-5	TRBD1	TRBV25-1	.	TGTGCCAGCAGTGAATATGGGGACAGGGGCAATCAGCCCCAGCATTTT	CASSEYGDRGNQPQHF
TRBJ2-7	.	TRBV1	few	TGCACCAGCAGCCAGTCGGTAGCGGGAGAATCCTACGAGCAGTACTTC	CTSSQSVAGESYEQYF
TRBJ1-5	.	TRBV2	.	TGTGCCAGCAGTGGGGGCGGACAGAGGGCGGGTCAGCCCCAGCATTTT	CASSGGGQRAGQPQHF
TRBJ2-2	TRBD1	TRBV5-1	.	TGCGCCAGCAGCCCGGACAGGGCCGGGGAGCTGTTTTTT	CASSPDRAGELFF
TRBJ2-6	.	TRBV18	.	TGTGCCAGCTCACCACGAACCGGTAACTCTGGGGCCAACGTCCTGACTTTC	CASSPRTGNSGANVLTF
TRBJ2-7	TRBD2	TRBV5-4	.	TGTGCCAGCAGCTCCGGGGGACTAATCTACGAGCAGTACTTC	CASSSGGLIYEQYF
TRBJ2-2	TRBD2	TRBV30	.	TGTGCCTGGAGTGTAGGGACTAGCGGGAGTAACACCGGGGAGCTGTTTTTT	CAWSVGTSGSNTGELFF
TRBJ1-5	TRBD1	TRBV28	.	TGTGCCAGCAGCCATAGACAGGGGGGACAGCCCCAGCATTTT	CASSHRQGGQPQHF
TRBJ2-1	TRBD2	TRBV9	.	TGTGCCAGCAGCGTTTGGACTAGCGGGAGAGAGGGGAGCTCCTACAATGAGCAGTTCTTC	CASSVWTSGREGSSYNEQFF
TRBJ2-7	TRBD2	TRBV19	.	TGTGCCAGTAGTCCCACCCAGACTAGCGGGAGACACGAGCAGTACTTC	CASSPTQTSGRHEQYF